The 3 T cell receptor beta chains presented below share a single source sample, sequenced in a study of T cell repertoires in aging, cancer and after chemotherapy. TCR beta rearrangements were amplified from peripheral blood genomic DNA. A mixed TRB-A/B primer pool amplified rearranged TRB by multiplex touch-down PCR. TCRdb processed the multiplex PCR reads anew with MiXCR; each CDR3 protein has one entry. The repertoire holds about 11,000 distinct CDR3 sequences, with around 42% as singletons. Sequencing was done on a sample of blood. The origin of the receptors is a human donor in good health.

The chain carries TRBV30 and TRBJ1-2; D is unclear. Germline V CDR1 and CDR2: GTSNPN, SVGIG (reference sequence). The CDR3 loop spans 13 amino acids. Trimming removed 1 base at V and 6 bases at J, with 12 bases between. CDR3: CAWSEMGSDGYTF. As DNA, the CDR3 is TGTGCCTGGAGTGAAATGGGATCAGATGGCTACACCTTC.

This clonotype was counted only a few times. The chain combines TRBV19 with TRBJ1-2, with a possible D match to TRBD1 (5 bases). The CDR3 totals 12 residues. The germline CDR1 and CDR2 sequences are LNHDA and SQIVND (reference sequence). The V gene lost 6 bases and the J gene lost 2 bases, with 7 bases spanning the gap. The DNA for the CDR3 is TGTGCCAGTAGCGACAGAAACTATGGCTACACCTTC. This translates into CASSDRNYGYTF.

The gene calls are TRBV12-3 or TRBV12-4 and TRBJ1-2, with TRBD1 matching 8 bases. This CDR3 is built from 16 residues. J lost 4 bases, V lost 4 bases, and 11 bases had no gene match. CDR3 in DNA: TGTGCCAGCAGTTCCCCTCTTCGGACAGGGCTCTATGGCTACACCTTC. Protein product: CASSSPLRTGLYGYTF.